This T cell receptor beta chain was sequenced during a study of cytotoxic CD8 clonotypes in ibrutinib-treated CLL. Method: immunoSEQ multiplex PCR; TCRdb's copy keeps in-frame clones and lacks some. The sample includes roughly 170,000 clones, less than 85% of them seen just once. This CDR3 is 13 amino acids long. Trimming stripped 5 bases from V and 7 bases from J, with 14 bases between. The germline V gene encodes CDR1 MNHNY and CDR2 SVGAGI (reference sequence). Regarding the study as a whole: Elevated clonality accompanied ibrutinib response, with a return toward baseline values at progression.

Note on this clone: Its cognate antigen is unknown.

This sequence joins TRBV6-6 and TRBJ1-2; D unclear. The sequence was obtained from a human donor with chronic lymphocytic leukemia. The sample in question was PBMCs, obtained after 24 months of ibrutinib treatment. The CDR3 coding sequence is TGTGCCAGCAGTACCCCGAGCGGAGGTGGCTACACCTTC. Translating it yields CASSTPSGGGYTF.